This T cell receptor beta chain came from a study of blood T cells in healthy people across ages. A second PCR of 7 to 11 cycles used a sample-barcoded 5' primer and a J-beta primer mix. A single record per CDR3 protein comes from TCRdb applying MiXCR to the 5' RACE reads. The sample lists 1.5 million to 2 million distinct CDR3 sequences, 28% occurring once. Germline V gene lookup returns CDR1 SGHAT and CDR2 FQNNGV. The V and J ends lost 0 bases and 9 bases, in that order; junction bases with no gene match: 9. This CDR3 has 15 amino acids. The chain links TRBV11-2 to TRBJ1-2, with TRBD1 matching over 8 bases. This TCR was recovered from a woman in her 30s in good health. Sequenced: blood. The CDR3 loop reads CASSLDLSGGKSYTF. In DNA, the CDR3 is TGTGCCAGCAGCTTAGATCTTTCAGGGGGCAAGAGCTACACCTTC.